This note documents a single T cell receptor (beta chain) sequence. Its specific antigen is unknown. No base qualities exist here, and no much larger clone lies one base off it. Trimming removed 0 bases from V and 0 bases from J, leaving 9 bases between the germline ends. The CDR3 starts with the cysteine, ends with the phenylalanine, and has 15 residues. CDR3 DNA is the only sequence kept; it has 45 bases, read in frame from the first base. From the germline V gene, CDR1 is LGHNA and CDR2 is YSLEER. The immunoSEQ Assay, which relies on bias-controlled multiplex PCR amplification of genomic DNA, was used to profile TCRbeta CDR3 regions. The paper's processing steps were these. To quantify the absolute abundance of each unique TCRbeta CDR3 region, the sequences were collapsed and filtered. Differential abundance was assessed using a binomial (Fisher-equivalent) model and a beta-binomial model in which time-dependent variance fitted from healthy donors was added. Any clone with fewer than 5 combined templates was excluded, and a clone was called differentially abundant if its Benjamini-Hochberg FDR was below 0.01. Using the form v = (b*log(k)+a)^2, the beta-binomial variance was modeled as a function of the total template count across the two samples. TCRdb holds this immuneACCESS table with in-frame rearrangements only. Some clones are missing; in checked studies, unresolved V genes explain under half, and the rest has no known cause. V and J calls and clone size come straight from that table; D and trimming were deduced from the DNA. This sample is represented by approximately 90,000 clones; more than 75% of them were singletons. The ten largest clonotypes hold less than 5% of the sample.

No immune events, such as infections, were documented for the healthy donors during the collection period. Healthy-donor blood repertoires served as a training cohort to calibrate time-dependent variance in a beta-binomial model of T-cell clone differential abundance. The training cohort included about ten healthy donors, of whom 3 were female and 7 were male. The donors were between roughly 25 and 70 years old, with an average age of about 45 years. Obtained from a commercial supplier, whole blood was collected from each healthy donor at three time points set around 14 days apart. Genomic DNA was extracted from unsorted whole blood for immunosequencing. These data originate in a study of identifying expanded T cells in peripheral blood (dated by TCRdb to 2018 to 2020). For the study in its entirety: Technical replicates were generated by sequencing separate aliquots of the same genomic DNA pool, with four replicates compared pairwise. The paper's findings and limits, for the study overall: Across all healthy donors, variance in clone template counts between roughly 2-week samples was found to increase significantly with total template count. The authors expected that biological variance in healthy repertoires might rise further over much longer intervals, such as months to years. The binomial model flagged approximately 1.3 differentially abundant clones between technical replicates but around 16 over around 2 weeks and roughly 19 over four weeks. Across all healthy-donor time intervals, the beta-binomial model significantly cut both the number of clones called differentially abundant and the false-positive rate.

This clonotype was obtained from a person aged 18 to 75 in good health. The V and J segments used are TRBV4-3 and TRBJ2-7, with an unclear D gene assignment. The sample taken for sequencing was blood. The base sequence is TGCGCCAGCAGCCAAGATCTCCTGAACTCCTACGAGCAGTACTTC. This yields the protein CASSQDLLNSYEQYF.